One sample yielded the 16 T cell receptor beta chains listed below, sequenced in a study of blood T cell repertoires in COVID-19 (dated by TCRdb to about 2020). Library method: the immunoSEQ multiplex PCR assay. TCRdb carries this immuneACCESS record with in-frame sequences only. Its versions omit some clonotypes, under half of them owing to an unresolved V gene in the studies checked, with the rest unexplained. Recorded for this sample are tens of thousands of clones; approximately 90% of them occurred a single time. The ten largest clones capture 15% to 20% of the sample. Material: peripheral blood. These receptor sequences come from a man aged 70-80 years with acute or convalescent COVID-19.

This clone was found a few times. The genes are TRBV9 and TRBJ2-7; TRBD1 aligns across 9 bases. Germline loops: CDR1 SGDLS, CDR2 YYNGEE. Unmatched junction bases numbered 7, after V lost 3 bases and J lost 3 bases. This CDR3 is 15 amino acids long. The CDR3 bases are TGTGCCAGCAGCGACGGGACAGGGAACGTCTACGAGCAGTACTTC. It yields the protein CASSDGTGNVYEQYF. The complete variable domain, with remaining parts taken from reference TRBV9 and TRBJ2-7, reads DSGVTQTPKHLITATGQRVTLRCSPRSGDLSVYWYQQSLDQGLQFLIQYYNGEERAKGNILERFSAQQFPDLHSELNLSSLELGDSALYFCASSDGTGNVYEQYFGPGTRLTVT.

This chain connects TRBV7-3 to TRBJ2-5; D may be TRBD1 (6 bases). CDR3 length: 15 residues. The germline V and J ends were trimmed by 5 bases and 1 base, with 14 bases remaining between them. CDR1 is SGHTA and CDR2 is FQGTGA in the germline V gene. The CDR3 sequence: CASSPGDRSQETQYF. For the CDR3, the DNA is TGTGCCAGCAGCCCAGGGGACCGGAGCCAAGAGACCCAGTACTTC.

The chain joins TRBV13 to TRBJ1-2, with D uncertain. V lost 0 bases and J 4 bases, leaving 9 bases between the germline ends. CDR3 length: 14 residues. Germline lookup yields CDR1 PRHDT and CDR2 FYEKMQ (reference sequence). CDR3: CASSLGSRSYGYTF. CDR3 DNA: TGTGCCAGCAGCTTAGGGTCCCGGTCCTATGGCTACACCTTC.

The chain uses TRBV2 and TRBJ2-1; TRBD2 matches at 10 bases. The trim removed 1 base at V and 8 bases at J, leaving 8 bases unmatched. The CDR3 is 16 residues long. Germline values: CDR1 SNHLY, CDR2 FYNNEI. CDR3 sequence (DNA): TGTGCCAGCAGTGAAGGAGCGGGAGGGCCCCCGGATGAGCAGTTCTTC. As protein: CASSEGAGGPPDEQFF.

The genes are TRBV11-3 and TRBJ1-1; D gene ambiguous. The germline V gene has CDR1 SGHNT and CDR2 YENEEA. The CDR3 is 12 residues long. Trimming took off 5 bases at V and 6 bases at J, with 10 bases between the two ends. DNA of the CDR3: TGTGCCAGCAGCCAGCGGGGAGCTGAAGCTTTCTTT. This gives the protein CASSQRGAEAFF. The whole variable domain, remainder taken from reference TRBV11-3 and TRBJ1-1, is EAGVVQSPRYKIIEKKQPVAFWCNPISGHNTLYWYLQNLGQGPELLIRYENEEAVDDSQLPKDRFSAERLKGVDSTLKIQPAELGDSAVYLCASSQRGAEAFFGQGTRLTVV.

The CDR3 protein is CASSFRDRGYGYTF. The DNA of the CDR3 is TGTGCCAGCAGTTTCCGGGACAGGGGATATGGCTACACCTTC. The chain employs TRBV28 and TRBJ1-2; 10 nucleotides agree with TRBD1. CDR1 is MDHEN, CDR2 SYDVKM, per germline. The junction had 3 bases not matched to a gene; V was cut back by 3 bases and J by 5 bases. The CDR3 covers 14 residues.

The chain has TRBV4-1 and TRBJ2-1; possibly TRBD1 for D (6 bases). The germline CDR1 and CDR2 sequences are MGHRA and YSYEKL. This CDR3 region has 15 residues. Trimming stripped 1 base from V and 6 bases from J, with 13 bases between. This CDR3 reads CASSQAQGPINEQFF. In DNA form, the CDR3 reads TGCGCCAGCAGCCAAGCGCAGGGGCCGATCAATGAGCAGTTCTTC.

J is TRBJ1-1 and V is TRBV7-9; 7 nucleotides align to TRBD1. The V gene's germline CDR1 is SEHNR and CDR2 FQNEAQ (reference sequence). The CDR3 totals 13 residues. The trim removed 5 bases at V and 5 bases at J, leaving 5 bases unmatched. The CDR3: CASSRQGRTEAFF. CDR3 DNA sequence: TGTGCCAGCAGCCGACAGGGTCGAACTGAAGCTTTCTTT.

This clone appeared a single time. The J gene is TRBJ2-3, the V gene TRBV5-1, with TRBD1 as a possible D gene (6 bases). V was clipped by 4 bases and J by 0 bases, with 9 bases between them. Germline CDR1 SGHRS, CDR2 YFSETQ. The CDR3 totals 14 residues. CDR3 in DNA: TGCGCCAGCAGCCCAGGACAGAGCACAGATACGCAGTATTTT. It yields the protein CASSPGQSTDTQYF.

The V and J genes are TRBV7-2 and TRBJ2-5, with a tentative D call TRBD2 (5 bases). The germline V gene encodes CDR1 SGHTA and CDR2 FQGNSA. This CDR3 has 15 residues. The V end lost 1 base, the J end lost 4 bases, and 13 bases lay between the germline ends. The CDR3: CASSLVGEAGETQYF. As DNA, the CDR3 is TGTGCCAGCAGCTTAGTGGGTGAGGCGGGAGAGACCCAGTACTTC.

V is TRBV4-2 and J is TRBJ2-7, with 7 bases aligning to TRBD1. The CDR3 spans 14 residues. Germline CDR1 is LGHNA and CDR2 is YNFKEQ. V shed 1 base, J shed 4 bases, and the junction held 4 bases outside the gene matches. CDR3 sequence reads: CASSQGQGEYEQYF. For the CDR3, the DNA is TGTGCCAGCAGCCAAGGGCAGGGGGAATACGAGCAGTACTTC.

CDR3 nucleotide sequence: TGCGCCAGCAGCTGGAGGGTGGACAGGATGGAACGAACAGGCGGGGAGCTGTTTTTT. It specifies CASSWRVDRMERTGGELFF. The chain joins TRBV5-1 to TRBJ2-2; D is possibly TRBD1 (7 bases). With 3 bases removed from V and 7 bases from J, the gap between germline ends came to 28 bases. The CDR3 is made up of 19 amino acids. Germline-derived CDR1 and CDR2 are SGHRS and YFSETQ. Full variable domain (outside the CDR3, taken from reference TRBV5-1 and TRBJ2-2): KAGVTQTPRYLIKTRGQQVTLSCSPISGHRSVSWYQQTPGQGLQFLFEYFSETQRNKGNFPGRFSGRQFSNSRSEMNVSTLELGDSALYLCASSWRVDRMERTGGELFFGEGSRLTVL.

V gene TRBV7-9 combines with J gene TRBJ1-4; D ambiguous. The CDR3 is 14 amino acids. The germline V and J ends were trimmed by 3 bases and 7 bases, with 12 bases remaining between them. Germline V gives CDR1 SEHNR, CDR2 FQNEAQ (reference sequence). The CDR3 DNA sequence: TGTGCCAGCAGCTTCGATACAGCTCCTGAAAAACTGTTTTTT. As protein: CASSFDTAPEKLFF.

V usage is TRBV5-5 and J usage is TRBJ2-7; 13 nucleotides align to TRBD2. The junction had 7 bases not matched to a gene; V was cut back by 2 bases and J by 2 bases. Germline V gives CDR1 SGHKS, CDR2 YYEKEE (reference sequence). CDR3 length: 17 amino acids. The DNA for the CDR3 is TGTGCCAGCAGCTTTAGACTAGCGGGAGGCCTGACCTACGAGCAGTACTTC. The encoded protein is CASSFRLAGGLTYEQYF.

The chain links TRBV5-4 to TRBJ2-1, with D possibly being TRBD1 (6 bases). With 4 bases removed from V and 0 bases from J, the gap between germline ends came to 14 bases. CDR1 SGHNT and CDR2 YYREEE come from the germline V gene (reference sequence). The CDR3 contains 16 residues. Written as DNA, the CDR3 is TGTGCCAGCAGCCCAACAGGGCCGAGCTCCTACAATGAGCAGTTCTTC. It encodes CASSPTGPSSYNEQFF. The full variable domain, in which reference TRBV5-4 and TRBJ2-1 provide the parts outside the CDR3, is ETGVTQSPTHLIKTRGQQVTLRCSSQSGHNTVSWYQQALGQGPQFIFQYYREEENGRGNFPPRFSGLQFPNYSSELNVNALELDDSALYLCASSPTGPSSYNEQFFGPGTRLTVL.

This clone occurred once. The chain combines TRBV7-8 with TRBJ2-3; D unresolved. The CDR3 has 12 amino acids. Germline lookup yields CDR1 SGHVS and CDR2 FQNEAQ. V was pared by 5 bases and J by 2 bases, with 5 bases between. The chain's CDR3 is CASSPHTDTQYF. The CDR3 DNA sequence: TGTGCCAGCAGCCCCCACACAGATACGCAGTATTTT.